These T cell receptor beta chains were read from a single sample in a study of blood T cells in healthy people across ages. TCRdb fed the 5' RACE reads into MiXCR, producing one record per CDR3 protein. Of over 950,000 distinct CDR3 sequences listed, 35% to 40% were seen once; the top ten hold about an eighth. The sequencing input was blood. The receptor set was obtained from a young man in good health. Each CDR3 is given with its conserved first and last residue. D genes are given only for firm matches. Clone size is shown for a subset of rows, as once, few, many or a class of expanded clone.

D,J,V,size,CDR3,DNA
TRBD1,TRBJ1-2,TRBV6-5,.,CASSYSTDRADGYTF,TGTGCCAGCAGTTACTCGACGGACAGGGCGGATGGCTACACCTTC
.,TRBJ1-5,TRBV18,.,CASRSDRPRSSQHF,TGTGCCAGTCGATCAGACAGGCCACGGTCGTCCCAGCATTTT
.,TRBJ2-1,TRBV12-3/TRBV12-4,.,CASRVTGIHEQFF,TGTGCCAGCCGCGTAACAGGGATTCATGAGCAGTTCTTC
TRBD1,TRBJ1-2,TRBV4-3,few,CASSHGQGRDYGYTF,TGCGCCAGCAGCCACGGACAGGGGCGCGACTATGGCTACACCTTC
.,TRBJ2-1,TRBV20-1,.,CSAQPTLNEQFF,TGCAGTGCCCAGCCCACTCTGAATGAGCAGTTCTTC
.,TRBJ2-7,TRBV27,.,CASTKVSPFNEQYF,TGTGCCAGCACCAAGGTTTCTCCCTTCAATGAGCAGTACTTC
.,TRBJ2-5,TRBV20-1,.,CSAKGGRETQYF,TGCAGTGCTAAGGGGGGGCGCGAGACCCAGTACTTC
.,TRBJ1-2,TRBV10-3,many,CAISELEGYTF,TGTGCCATCAGTGAATTGGAGGGCTACACCTTC
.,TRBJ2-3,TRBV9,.,CASSQGFWSDTQYF,TGTGCCAGCAGCCAGGGGTTTTGGTCAGATACGCAGTATTTT
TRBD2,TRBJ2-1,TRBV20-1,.,CSAVLAGGLSYNEQFF,TGCAGTGCTGTTTTAGCGGGAGGGCTATCCTACAATGAGCAGTTCTTC
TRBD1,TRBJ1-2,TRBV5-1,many,CASSLGTGTYGYTF,TGTGCCAGCAGTCTTGGGACAGGGACCTATGGCTACACCTTC
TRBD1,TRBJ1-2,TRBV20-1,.,CSAIDRANGYTF,TGCAGTGCCATAGACAGGGCGAATGGCTACACCTTC
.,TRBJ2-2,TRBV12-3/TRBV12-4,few,CASRQSIRRSNTGELFF,TGTGCCAGCAGGCAGTCTATCCGACGGTCGAACACCGGGGAGCTGTTTTTT
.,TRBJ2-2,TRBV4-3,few,CASSQDLLNTGELFF,TGCGCCAGCAGCCAAGACCTCCTTAACACCGGGGAGCTGTTTTTT
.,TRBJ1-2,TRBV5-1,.,CASSLDLGEVYGYTF,TGCGCCAGCAGCTTGGATCTTGGGGAGGTCTATGGCTACACCTTC
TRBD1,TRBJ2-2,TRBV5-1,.,CASSLVPTGDGELFF,TGCGCCAGCAGCTTGGTTCCGACAGGGGATGGGGAGCTGTTTTTT
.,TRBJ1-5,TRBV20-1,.,CSASPGIQPQHF,TGCAGTGCTAGTCCAGGGATCCAGCCCCAGCATTTT
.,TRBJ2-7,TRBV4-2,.,CASSQGVGGSSYNEQYF,TGTGCCAGCAGCCAAGGGGTCGGCGGAAGCTCCTACAATGAGCAGTACTTC
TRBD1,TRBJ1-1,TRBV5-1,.,CASSSAQGGTEAFF,TGCGCCAGCAGCTCAGCTCAGGGGGGCACTGAAGCTTTCTTT
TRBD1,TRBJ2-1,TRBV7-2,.,CASRYTRQGGNEQFF,TGTGCCAGCAGGTATACTCGACAGGGGGGAAATGAGCAGTTCTTC
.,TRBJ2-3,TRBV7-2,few,CASSSPDTGTQYF,TGTGCCAGCAGCTCGCCAGATACAGGAACGCAGTATTTT
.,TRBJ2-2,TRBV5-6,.,CASSYLGEGTTGELFF,TGTGCCAGCAGCTACTTAGGTGAGGGGACCACCGGGGAGCTGTTTTTT
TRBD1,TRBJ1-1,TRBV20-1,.,CSAAKQTGATEAFF,TGCAGTGCTGCCAAACAGACAGGGGCTACTGAAGCTTTCTTT
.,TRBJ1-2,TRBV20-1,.,CSAPHESRPGWDFYGYTF,TGCAGTGCCCCCCACGAGTCCAGGCCCGGGTGGGATTTCTATGGCTACACCTTC
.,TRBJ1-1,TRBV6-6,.,CASSVQGMNTEAFF,TGTGCCAGCTCCGTCCAGGGGATGAACACTGAAGCTTTCTTT
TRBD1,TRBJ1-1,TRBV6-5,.,CASNREDRAMNTEAFF,TGTGCCAGCAACAGAGAGGACAGGGCCATGAACACTGAAGCTTTCTTT
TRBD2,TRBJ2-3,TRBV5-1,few,CASSFGASGPVDTQYF,TGCGCCAGCAGCTTTGGGGCTAGCGGGCCCGTAGATACGCAGTATTTT
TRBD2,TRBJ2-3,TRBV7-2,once,CASSLEQAGGNTQYF,TGTGCCAGCAGCTTAGAGCAAGCGGGGGGGAATACGCAGTATTTT
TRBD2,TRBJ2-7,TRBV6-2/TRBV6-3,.,CASQTRTSGRPKTFYEQYF,TGTGCCAGCCAAACCCGGACTAGCGGGAGGCCCAAAACCTTCTACGAGCAGTACTTC
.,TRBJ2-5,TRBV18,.,CASSPSPGQETQYF,TGTGCCAGCTCACCCTCACCCGGACAAGAGACCCAGTACTTC
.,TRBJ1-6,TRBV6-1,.,CASRLRSGPYSPLHF,TGTGCCAGCAGGCTGAGAAGTGGGCCCTACTCACCCCTCCACTTT
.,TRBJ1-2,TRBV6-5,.,CASCTLYYGYTF,TGTGCCAGCTGCACACTATATTATGGCTACACCTTC
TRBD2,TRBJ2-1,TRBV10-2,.,CASLGLAGGRSSYNEQFF,TGCGCCAGCCTTGGACTAGCGGGGGGGCGAAGCTCCTACAATGAGCAGTTCTTC
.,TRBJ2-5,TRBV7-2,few,CASSPSGVGETQYF,TGTGCCAGCAGCCCCTCGGGGGTCGGAGAGACCCAGTACTTC
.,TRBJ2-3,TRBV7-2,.,CASSLSPRDIEDTQYF,TGTGCCAGCAGCTTATCGCCCCGGGACATCGAAGATACGCAGTATTTT
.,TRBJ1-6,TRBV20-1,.,CSARDGPHNSPLHF,TGCAGTGCTAGAGACGGTCCGCATAATTCACCCCTCCACTTT
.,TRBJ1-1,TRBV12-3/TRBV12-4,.,CASSQGGPEAFF,TGTGCCAGCAGCCAAGGGGGACCCGAAGCTTTCTTT
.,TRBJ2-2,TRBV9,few,CASSVTPFANTGELFF,TGTGCCAGCAGCGTGACACCGTTCGCGAACACCGGGGAGCTGTTTTTT
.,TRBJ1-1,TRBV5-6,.,CASSLGGPGGTEAFF,TGTGCCAGCAGCTTGGGAGGGCCGGGAGGCACTGAAGCTTTCTTT
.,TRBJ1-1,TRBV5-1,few,CASSETVTKLEAFF,TGCGCCAGCAGCGAGACAGTGACTAAATTAGAAGCTTTCTTT